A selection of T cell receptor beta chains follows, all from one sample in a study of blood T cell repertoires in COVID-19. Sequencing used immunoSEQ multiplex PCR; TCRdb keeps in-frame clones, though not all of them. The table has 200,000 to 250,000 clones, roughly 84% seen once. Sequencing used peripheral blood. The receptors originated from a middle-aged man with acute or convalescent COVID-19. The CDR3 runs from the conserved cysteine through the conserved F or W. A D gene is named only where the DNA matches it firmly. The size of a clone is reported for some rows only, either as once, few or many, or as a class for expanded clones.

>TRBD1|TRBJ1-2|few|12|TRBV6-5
CASSRQGIDYTF
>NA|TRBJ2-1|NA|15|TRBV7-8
CASSLGTESYNEQFF
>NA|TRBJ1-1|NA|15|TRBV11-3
CASSGQGGSGTEAFF
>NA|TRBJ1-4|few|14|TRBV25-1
CASSEAGSDEKLFF
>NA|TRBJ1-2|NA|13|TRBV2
CASSGGTNYGYTF
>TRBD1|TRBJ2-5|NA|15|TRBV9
CASSVGVGGLETQYF
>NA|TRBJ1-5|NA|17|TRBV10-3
CAISESTRTDSNQPQHF
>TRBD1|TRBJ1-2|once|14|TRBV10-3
CAISELRTGNGYTF
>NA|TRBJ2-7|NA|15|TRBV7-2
CASSLETASLYEQYF
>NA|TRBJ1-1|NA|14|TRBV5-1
CASSWGDQNTEAFF
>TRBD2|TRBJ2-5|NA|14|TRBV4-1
CASSRTSGSETQYF
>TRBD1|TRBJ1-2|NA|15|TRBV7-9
CASSLETGGNYGYTF
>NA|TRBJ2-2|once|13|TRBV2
CASTREDTGELFF
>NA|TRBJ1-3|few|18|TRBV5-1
CASSGGSGGPGSGNTIYF
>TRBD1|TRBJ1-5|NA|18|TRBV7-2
CASSRTGEQRLKYQPQHF
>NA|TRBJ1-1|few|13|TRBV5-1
CASSLLGGTEAFF